Each of the 30 T cell receptor beta chains below was sequenced from the same sample in a study of response to subunit inactivated influenza vaccine. Using its own MiXCR run on the RT-PCR reads, TCRdb lists one record per CDR3 protein. Among about 160,000 distinct CDR3 sequences listed, roughly 10% were seen once. The sample consisted of CD8+ T cells sorted from PBMCs, taken roughly 24 months after vaccination. These receptors originate from a man between 45 and 75 years old who received an inactivated influenza vaccine.

There are many counts of this clonotype. The chain is built from TRBV29-1 and TRBJ2-1, with D uncertain. This CDR3 is built from 15 residues. Germline CDR1 and CDR2: SQVTM and ANQGSEA. V lost 8 bases and J 2 bases, leaving 19 bases between the germline ends. The CDR3 DNA is TGCAGCTCTGTCCGAGGCGGAGTCGCCTACAATGAGCAGTTCTTC. Amino acids: CSSVRGGVAYNEQFF.

The rearrangement links TRBV9 to TRBJ2-5; D assignment may be TRBD1 or TRBD2 (5 bases each). CDR3 length: 12 amino acids. Trimming shortened V by 5 bases and J by 5 bases, and 10 bases separated the two germline ends. Germline V gene sequence: CDR1 SGDLS, CDR2 YYNGEE. CDR3 sequence: CASRGDGETQYF. The DNA for the CDR3 is TGTGCCAGCAGGGGGGATGGGGAGACCCAGTACTTC.

The chain carries TRBV6-5 and TRBJ2-7; 14 nucleotides agree with TRBD2. CDR1 and CDR2 (germline): MNHEY, SVGAGI. CDR3 length: 19 residues. The V and J ends lost 1 base and 5 bases, in that order; junction bases with no gene match: 13. CDR3 residues: CASSYFAPGLGLAGDEQYF. The DNA for the CDR3 is TGTGCCAGCAGTTACTTCGCTCCTGGATTGGGACTAGCGGGGGACGAGCAGTACTTC.

This clonotype was seen at least ten times. V and J are TRBV20-1 and TRBJ2-1, with 9 bases fitting TRBD1. The CDR3 extends over 15 amino acids. Germline V gene sequence: CDR1 DFQATT, CDR2 SNEGSKA (reference sequence). V trimming: 0 bases; J trimming: 5 bases; junction bases outside the gene matches: 5. The CDR3: CSARDGGTGNNEQFF. The CDR3 DNA sequence: TGCAGTGCTAGAGATGGAGGGACAGGGAACAATGAGCAGTTCTTC.

V usage is TRBV27 and J usage is TRBJ1-5; 7 bases line up with TRBD1. Per the germline V gene, CDR1 is MNHEY and CDR2 is SMNVEV (reference sequence). This CDR3 is 19 amino acids long. V was clipped by 5 bases and J by 3 bases; unmatched bases: 19. CDR3 in amino acids: CASSHRGPLDRSFNQPQHF. The CDR3, as DNA: TGTGCCAGCAGTCACCGGGGCCCCCTGGACAGGTCTTTCAATCAGCCCCAGCATTTT.

A few counts support this clonotype. The rearrangement joins TRBV12-3 or TRBV12-4 to TRBJ2-1; the D is unclear. CDR3 length: 14 residues. Trimming removed 3 bases at V and 5 bases at J, with 11 bases between. CDR3 sequence reads: CASSFALAHNEQFF. CDR3 in DNA: TGTGCCAGCAGTTTCGCCCTTGCCCACAATGAGCAGTTCTTC.

The table lists this clonotype with a few counts. J is TRBJ2-5 and V is TRBV10-2, with unresolved D. Trimming took off 8 bases at V and 2 bases at J, with 18 bases between the two ends. This CDR3 region has 15 residues. CDR1 WSHSY and CDR2 SAAADI come from the germline V gene. As DNA, the CDR3 is TGCGCCAGCTCATCGCTAACTGAGCGACAAGAGACCCAGTACTTC. Protein: CASSSLTERQETQYF.

This clonotype was counted only a few times. This sequence joins TRBV29-1 and TRBJ2-1, with TRBD2 matching 11 bases. V trimming: 7 bases; J trimming: 10 bases; junction bases outside the gene matches: 12. Germline loops: CDR1 SQVTM, CDR2 ANQGSEA. The length of the CDR3 is 14 residues. The CDR3, as DNA: TGCAGCGCCGGACCGGGACTAGCGGTGAACGAGCAGTTCTTC. Translating gives CSAGPGLAVNEQFF.

This clonotype was found a few times. This chain links TRBV7-9 with TRBJ2-7; perhaps TRBD1 as D (6 bases). The CDR3 contains 14 residues. The germline gives CDR1 SEHNR, CDR2 FQNEAQ (reference sequence). Trimming removed 5 bases from V and 4 bases from J, with 15 bases in between. The CDR3, as DNA: TGTGCCAGCAGCCCGAGACAGGAGTCGTACGAGCAGTACTTC. Translating it yields CASSPRQESYEQYF.

This clonotype was counted at least ten times. The rearrangement uses TRBV10-2 and TRBJ1-5; possibly TRBD1 for D (5 bases). Germline lookup yields CDR1 WSHSY and CDR2 SAAADI. The CDR3 spans 13 residues. Trimming shortened V by 5 bases and J by 3 bases, and 8 bases separated the two germline ends. CDR3 protein: CASSQGVNQPQHF. The CDR3 region has the DNA TGCGCCAGCAGTCAAGGGGTCAATCAGCCCCAGCATTTT.

J is TRBJ2-7 and V is TRBV7-6; D not resolved. Germline CDR1 is SGHVS and CDR2 is FNYEAQ. The CDR3 is 13 residues long. V lost 1 base to trimming and J lost 3 bases, with 7 bases between them. CDR3 sequence: CASSLGPDYEQYF. The CDR3 bases are TGTGCCAGCAGCTTAGGTCCAGACTACGAGCAGTACTTC. Full variable domain (outside the CDR3, taken from reference TRBV7-6 and TRBJ2-7): GAGVSQSPRYKVTKRGQDVALRCDPISGHVSLYWYRQALGQGPEFLTYFNYEAQQDKSGLPNDRFSAERPEGSISTLTIQRTEQRDSAMYRCASSLGPDYEQYFGPGTRLTVT.

This clonotype was counted only a few times. The chain has TRBV4-2 and TRBJ2-1; 7 bases match TRBD2. The germline CDR1 and CDR2 sequences are LGHNA and YNFKEQ. Losses at the gene ends were 7 bases for V and 8 bases for J; bases not matched to a gene: 14. This CDR3 region has 15 residues. CDR3 residues: CASTYTRDYRHEQFF. In DNA, the CDR3 is TGTGCCAGCACCTACACACGGGACTACCGTCATGAGCAGTTCTTC.

This clonotype has a handful of counts. V usage is TRBV12-3 or TRBV12-4 and J usage is TRBJ1-2; D is unclear. V was pared by 1 base and J by 8 bases, with 8 bases between. This CDR3 comprises 12 residues. CDR3: CASSLGVHGYTF. The CDR3 DNA sequence: TGTGCCAGCAGTTTAGGAGTCCACGGCTACACCTTC.

This clonotype was counted at least ten times. CDR3 protein: CSATRLVLGNNEQFF. In DNA form, the CDR3 reads TGCAGTGCTACCCGACTAGTCCTAGGGAACAATGAGCAGTTCTTC. V is TRBV20-1 and J is TRBJ2-1; possible D gene TRBD2, 6 bases. Per germline, CDR1 DFQATT and CDR2 SNEGSKA (reference sequence). This CDR3 has 15 residues. V lost 4 bases and J 5 bases, leaving 18 bases between the germline ends.

The V and J genes are TRBV6-2 or TRBV6-3 and TRBJ2-7, with a weak D call TRBD1 (6 bases). The CDR3 spans 16 residues. CDR1 is MNHEY, CDR2 SVGEGT, per germline. V shed 0 bases and J shed 3 bases, with 15 bases lying between them. The CDR3 loop is CASSYSSVRGNYEQYF. The CDR3 nucleotides are TGTGCCAGCAGTTACTCGTCCGTGAGGGGGAACTACGAGCAGTACTTC.

The chain links TRBV4-2 to TRBJ2-7, with no clear D. The CDR3 consists of 14 residues. V was trimmed by 1 base and J by 3 bases, leaving 10 bases between them. CDR1 is LGHNA and CDR2 is YNFKEQ in the germline V gene. The CDR3 DNA is TGTGCCAGCAGCCAAGGAAGGTACCGCTACGAGCAGTACTTC. Encoded protein: CASSQGRYRYEQYF.

This clonotype was seen more than once but under ten times. V usage is TRBV27 and J usage is TRBJ2-1, with D unclear. The CDR3 spans 13 residues. The germline gives CDR1 MNHEY, CDR2 SMNVEV (reference sequence). Trimming took off 2 bases at V and 8 bases at J, with 10 bases between the two ends. The CDR3 protein is CASSLVGWDEQFF. The CDR3 DNA reads as TGTGCCAGCAGTTTAGTGGGGTGGGATGAGCAGTTCTTC.

There are a few counts of this clonotype. The rearrangement uses TRBV25-1 and TRBJ2-3; no firm D call. The V gene's germline CDR1 is MGHDK and CDR2 SYGVNS. This CDR3 region has 13 residues. Trimming cost V 3 bases and J 6 bases, with 10 bases left between them. The CDR3 spells CASSDIGSDTQYF. The CDR3 region has the DNA TGTGCCAGCAGTGATATAGGGTCGGATACGCAGTATTTT. The full variable domain, in which reference TRBV25-1 and TRBJ2-3 provide the parts outside the CDR3, is EADIYQTPRYLVIGTGKKITLECSQTMGHDKMYWYQQDPGMELHLIHYSYGVNSTEKGDLSSESTVSRIRTEHFPLTLESARPSHTSQYLCASSDIGSDTQYFGPGTRLTVL.

This clonotype was observed at least ten times. The genes are TRBV24-1 and TRBJ2-1; 11 bases are a match to TRBD2. CDR1 and CDR2 from the germline V gene are KGHDR and SFDVKD. The junction had 7 bases not matched to a gene; V was cut back by 4 bases and J by 6 bases. The CDR3 extends over 16 amino acids. The CDR3: CATSDPLAGGLNEQFF. As DNA, the CDR3 is TGTGCCACCAGTGACCCCCTAGCGGGGGGTCTCAATGAGCAGTTCTTC.

There are many counts of this clonotype. V usage is TRBV2 and J usage is TRBJ2-1; D may be TRBD1 (6 bases). Germline V gene lookup returns CDR1 SNHLY and CDR2 FYNNEI. V lost 4 bases and J lost 7, with 14 bases in between. This CDR3 has 14 amino acids. CDR3 loop: CASSVARGWNEQFF. In DNA form, the CDR3 reads TGTGCCAGCAGTGTTGCCAGGGGATGGAATGAGCAGTTCTTC.

In this sample, this clonotype turned up many times. The genes are TRBV2 and TRBJ2-7, with D possibly matching TRBD2 (5 bases). V was shortened by 7 bases and J by 2 bases, with 6 bases between the two germline ends. The CDR3 covers 11 residues. Germline V gene data show CDR1 as SNHLY and CDR2 as FYNNEI. In nucleotides, the CDR3 is TGTGCCAGCACCGGGACCTACGAGCAGTACTTC. Protein product: CASTGTYEQYF.

This clonotype has a count of ten or more. This chain links TRBV12-3 or TRBV12-4 with TRBJ2-5; D uncertain. The CDR3 totals 17 residues. With 1 base removed from V and 4 bases from J, the gap between germline ends came to 19 bases. CDR3 loop: CASSLGRPRIEGETQYF. The CDR3 nucleotides read TGTGCCAGCAGTTTAGGTCGACCAAGGATAGAAGGAGAGACCCAGTACTTC.

This clonotype was picked up a small number of times. CDR3: CSVGQGDEKLFF. As DNA, the CDR3 is TGCAGCGTGGGACAGGGGGATGAAAAACTGTTTTTT. V is TRBV29-1 and J is TRBJ1-4; 11 bases map to TRBD1. This CDR3 is built from 12 residues. With V trimmed by 6 bases and J by 6 bases, 0 bases remained unmatched. CDR1 and CDR2 (germline): SQVTM, ANQGSEA. Looking up the rest from reference TRBV29-1 and TRBJ1-4 gives the full variable domain: SAVISQKPSRDICQRGTSLTIQCQVDSQVTMMFWYRQQPGQSLTLIATANQGSEATYESGFVIDKFPISRPNLTFSTLTVSNMSPEDSSIYLCSVGQGDEKLFFGSGTQLSVL.

This clonotype was found many times. The chain recombines TRBV28 with TRBJ2-1, with 7 bases aligning to TRBD2. From germline, CDR1 is MDHEN and CDR2 SYDVKM. The junction had 10 bases not matched to a gene; V was cut back by 5 bases and J by 0 bases. The CDR3 runs to 17 residues. CDR3 in DNA: TGTGCCAGCAGTCGTCTGAGCGGGACCAGCTCCTACAATGAGCAGTTCTTC. It codes for CASSRLSGTSSYNEQFF.

The gene calls are TRBV28 and TRBJ1-2; D unresolved. Germline-derived CDR1 and CDR2 are MDHEN and SYDVKM. CDR3 size: 17 residues. Trimming left V 6 bases short and J 3 bases short, with 23 bases between. The DNA for the CDR3 is TGTGCCAGCAGGGACCCCAGACAATACCCGCTTTACTATGGCTACACCTTC. Residues: CASRDPRQYPLYYGYTF.

The CDR3 sequence: CASSESLFWEQFF. In DNA form, the CDR3 reads TGCGCCAGCAGTGAGTCGCTCTTTTGGGAGCAGTTCTTC. The rearrangement links TRBV10-1 to TRBJ2-1; no reliable D call. Germline V CDR1 and CDR2: WNHNN, SYGVQD (reference sequence). The CDR3 has 13 amino acids. The V and J ends lost 0 bases and 10 bases respectively, with 10 bases between them.

The chain is built from TRBV6-1 and TRBJ2-3; D gene ambiguous. This CDR3 region has 14 residues. Germline CDR1 reads MNHNS; CDR2 reads SASEGT. Trimming stripped 7 bases from V and 1 base from J, with 12 bases between. The CDR3 DNA sequence: TGTGCCAGCACCGCGAGCTGGGGCACAGATACGCAGTATTTT. This sequence encodes CASTASWGTDTQYF.

A few counts support this clonotype. The rearrangement joins TRBV15 to TRBJ2-7, with unresolved D. The germline CDR1 and CDR2 sequences are LNHNV and YYDKDF (reference sequence). Trimming left V 3 bases short and J 4 bases short, with 7 bases between. The CDR3 covers 12 residues. The CDR3 DNA reads as TGTGCCACCAGCAGTGGTCAGTACGAGCAGTACTTC. This encodes CATSSGQYEQYF.

This clonotype was seen repeatedly, ten times or more. V gene TRBV7-2 combines with J gene TRBJ2-7; either TRBD1 or TRBD2 may fit D (6 bases each). The germline CDR1 and CDR2 sequences are SGHTA and FQGNSA. The V gene lost 0 bases and the J gene lost 4 bases, with 10 bases spanning the gap. This CDR3 is 14 amino acids long. As DNA, the CDR3 is TGTGCCAGCAGCTTAGCGGGGGGCTCGTACGAGCAGTACTTC. It translates to CASSLAGGSYEQYF.

The chain recombines TRBV19 with TRBJ2-1; D unclear. Germline V gene lookup returns CDR1 LNHDA and CDR2 SQIVND (reference sequence). This CDR3 region has 12 residues. Trimming removed 6 bases at V and 4 bases at J, with 7 bases between. This CDR3 reads CASSHKYNEQFF. The CDR3 nucleotides read TGTGCCAGTAGCCATAAATACAATGAGCAGTTCTTC.